Listed below are T cell receptor beta chains from one sample, sequenced in a study of T-cell reconstitution after alpha-beta-depleted transplantation in children. MiXCR was run by TCRdb on the PCR reads, yielding one entry per CDR3 protein. This table holds roughly 300,000 distinct CDR3 sequences, 9.5% to 13% found once. The material sequenced was peripheral blood, taken 180 days after TCRalphabeta/CD19-depleted stem cell transplant. The receptors were gathered from a male patient aged 2 to 9 who had a stem cell transplant for chronic granulomatous disease, so the T cells may come from the graft donor. Each CDR3 is given with its conserved first and last residue. A D gene is named only where the DNA matches it firmly. The size of a clone is reported for some rows only, either as once, few or many, or as a class for expanded clones.

TRBV6-2/TRBV6-3	NA	NA	CASSYAAGGQETQYF
TRBV5-4	NA	TRBD1	CASSPGQGELHTQYF
TRBV24-1	many	TRBD2	CATSDRGVETQYF
TRBV20-1	many	NA	CSAQSGQVIDTQYF
TRBV11-2	NA	TRBD2	CASSLGTSGILGQETQYF
TRBV5-4	NA	NA	CASTDQTGRREQFF
TRBV18	many	NA	CASSPRGGRWEQYF
TRBV28	many	TRBD1	CASSQRHRGLGGYTF
TRBV5-6	NA	NA	CASSSDLFGETQYF
TRBV4-3	many	TRBD2	CASSRVTSGRAAISGELFF
TRBV14	NA	TRBD1	CASSQAGQIGETQYF
TRBV20-1	many	NA	CSAPTMGSYNSPLHF
TRBV20-1	many	TRBD2	CSASRLAAQETQYF
TRBV10-2	many	NA	CASSATTNEQFF
TRBV12-3/TRBV12-4	many	NA	CASSSDLTNYEQYF
TRBV19	many	NA	CASSSRGASNQPQHF
TRBV10-3	many	TRBD2	CAISRTSVHEQFF
TRBV7-2	few	NA	CASSLQHGEQYF
TRBV5-1	many	NA	CASKVSNEWYNEQFF
TRBV5-1	many	NA	CASSLVREKYNEQFF
TRBV11-3	many	NA	CASSLSGAGGEQYF
TRBV19	few	NA	CASSIQLNQPQHF
TRBV6-1	NA	NA	CASSAFVFDRDNEQFF
TRBV20-1	many	NA	CSAIVWESGELFF
TRBV5-5	many	NA	CASSSLRPYEQYF
TRBV5-1	many	TRBD1	CASSLRAGGNNEQFF
TRBV27	many	NA	CASSFSGKLEQYF
TRBV12-3/TRBV12-4	many	NA	CASSLDYQPQHF
TRBV7-2	many	NA	CASSLQVGGQNIQYF
TRBV7-6	many	TRBD1	CASSLIKGGQGWETQYF
TRBV7-3	many	TRBD1	CASSLKGQDYNEQFF
TRBV7-8	many	NA	CASSLAAGHGTDTQYF
TRBV5-4	many	TRBD2	CASSQAGRETQYF
TRBV28	many	NA	CASNGGGYTTGELFF
TRBV20-1	NA	NA	CSARDWTYEQYF